The clone carrying this T cell receptor beta chain was seen at least ten times. Germline CDR1 LGHDT, CDR2 YNNKEL (reference sequence). The CDR3 runs 15 residues. V was pared by 8 bases and J by 2 bases, with 7 bases of the junction left unmatched. This sample was taken from a study of molecular identifiers for immune sequencing clone quantification. One entry per CDR3 protein, called by TCRdb with MiXCR from the PCR reads. Among over 550,000 distinct CDR3 sequences listed, about 25% were seen once. V and J are TRBV3-1 and TRBJ2-3; TRBD2 agrees at 10 bases. Sequencing used naive CD8+ T cells from blood, with Jurkat cell RNA spiked in. Subset of the sample: FACS-sorted CD8+CD4-CCR7+CD45RA+ naive T cells. The source of this sequence is a human donor in good health. Some libraries in this study had Jurkat cell RNA spiked in. The CDR3 DNA reads TGTGCCAGCTCACGGACTAGCGGAGACACAGATACGCAGTATTTT. This codes for CASSRTSGDTDTQYF.